The 23 T cell receptor beta chains below were found in one sample sequenced in a study of control samples from healthy donors and cancer patients. The method was immunoSEQ multiplex PCR; TCRdb's version includes in-frame clones alone and lacks a portion of them. The profile covers fewer than 200,000 clones, with less than 95% appearing a single time and 13% to 15% taken by the ten largest. What was sequenced was PBMCs. The receptors originated from a man aged 55 to 70 with colorectal cancer.

The CDR3 reads CASTSTGEETQYF. In DNA form, the CDR3 reads TGTGCCAGCACCTCTACAGGGGAAGAGACCCAGTACTTC. The chain joins TRBV5-4 to TRBJ2-5, with 7 bases lining up with TRBD1. Unmatched junction bases numbered 5, after V lost 6 bases and J lost 3 bases. CDR3 length equals 13 residues. CDR1 is SGHNT and CDR2 is YYREEE in the germline V gene (reference sequence).

This clone has just one count. The chain combines TRBV9 with TRBJ2-3, with 10 bases lining up with TRBD2. This CDR3 spans 15 amino acids. The germline gives CDR1 SGDLS, CDR2 YYNGEE. J was trimmed by 3 bases and V by 3 bases; bases with no gene match: 4. CDR3 DNA: TGTGCCAGCAGCGGTAGCGGGGGGCGGACAGATACGCAGTATTTT. Protein product: CASSGSGGRTDTQYF.

This sequence joins TRBV6-5 and TRBJ2-5, with D perhaps being TRBD1 or TRBD2 (5 bases each). Trimming left V 10 bases short and J 4 bases short, with 13 bases between. The CDR3 contains 12 residues. Germline V gene data show CDR1 as MNHEY and CDR2 as SVGAGI. CDR3 residues: CATWGFRETQYF. CDR3 coding DNA: TGTGCCACCTGGGGGTTCCGAGAGACCCAGTACTTC.

This rearrangement joins TRBV5-1 to TRBJ1-1; D unresolved. Trimming stripped 0 bases from V and 2 bases from J, with 8 bases between. This CDR3 spans 14 amino acids. Germline V lookup: CDR1 SGHRS, CDR2 YFSETQ. The CDR3 DNA reads TGCGCCAGCAGCTTGGAGAACAGAAACACTGAAGCTTTCTTT. This encodes CASSLENRNTEAFF.

The J gene is TRBJ2-5, the V gene TRBV29-1, with TRBD1 matching over 7 bases. The V gene's germline CDR1 is SQVTM and CDR2 ANQGSEA. CDR3 size: 11 residues. This chain's CDR3 is CTYRTGETQYF. The CDR3 region has the DNA TGCACCTATAGGACAGGAGAGACCCAGTACTTC. The whole variable domain, filled in from reference TRBV29-1 and TRBJ2-5, reads SAVISQKPSRDICQRGTSLTIQCQVDSQVTMMFWYRQQPGQSLTLIATANQGSEATYESGFVIDKFPISRPNLTFSTLTVSNMSPEDSSIYLCTYRTGETQYFGPGTRLLVL.

CDR3 bases: TGTGCCAGCAGCCGCAGGTCCGGAGGTCATCAGCCCCAGCATTTT. Translated, it gives CASSRRSGGHQPQHF. V and J are TRBV6-5 and TRBJ1-5, with D uncertain. Germline CDR1 is MNHEY and CDR2 is SVGAGI. The CDR3 runs to 15 residues. V was pared by 6 bases and J by 5 bases, with 17 bases between.

The rearrangement links TRBV6-6 to TRBJ2-7; 10 bases fit TRBD1. The CDR3 has 15 amino acids. V shed 7 bases and J 0 bases; nucleotides not matched to a gene: 6. Germline CDR1 and CDR2: MNHNY and SVGAGI (reference sequence). CDR3 bases: TGTGCCAGCACCGGGACAGGGGTCAGCTCCTACGAGCAGTACTTC. Translation: CASTGTGVSSYEQYF.

The V gene is TRBV12-3 or TRBV12-4, the J gene TRBJ1-3; D not certain. This CDR3 region has 13 residues. Trimming pared 6 bases from V and 5 bases from J, leaving 11 bases between. CDR3 coding DNA: TGTGCCAGCAGGGCCCCCGGGAGAAACACCATATATTTT. The encoded protein is CASRAPGRNTIYF.

This clone showed up just once. The V gene is TRBV19, the J gene TRBJ1-1; unclear D gene. Trimming stripped 4 bases from V and 3 bases from J, with 12 bases between. Per germline, CDR1 LNHDA and CDR2 SQIVND (reference sequence). The CDR3 consists of 14 residues. The chain's CDR3 is CASSRGLAHTEAFF. Written as DNA, the CDR3 is TGTGCCAGTAGTAGGGGATTAGCTCACACTGAAGCTTTCTTT.

The chain employs TRBV7-9 and TRBJ2-3; maybe TRBD1 (5 bases). V was clipped by 1 base and J by 3 bases, with 8 bases between them. CDR3 size: 14 residues. Germline assignment: CDR1 SEHNR and CDR2 FQNEAQ (reference sequence). The CDR3 DNA follows: TGTGCCAGCAGCTTAGGGACAAGTACAGATACGCAGTATTTT. It translates to CASSLGTSTDTQYF.

The chain links TRBV27 to TRBJ1-4, with D possibly matching TRBD1 (5 bases). The CDR3 contains 15 residues. Germline lookup yields CDR1 MNHEY and CDR2 SMNVEV (reference sequence). Trimming took off 3 bases at V and 3 bases at J, with 11 bases between the two ends. The CDR3 protein is CASSFQGLANEKLFF. The CDR3 nucleotides are TGTGCCAGCAGTTTCCAGGGCCTCGCTAATGAAAAACTGTTTTTT.

This sequence joins TRBV6-5 and TRBJ1-4; TRBD1 matches 9 bases. Germline V gene sequence: CDR1 MNHEY, CDR2 SVGAGI. The CDR3 has 14 amino acids. The J segment lost 7 bases and the V segment lost 6 bases, leaving 6 bases of the junction unmatched. CDR3 bases: TGTGCCAGCAGGAAAGGGACAGGGATTGAAAAACTGTTTTTT. Residues: CASRKGTGIEKLFF.

V usage is TRBV4-1 and J usage is TRBJ1-6; no definite D call. The CDR3 consists of 15 residues. Germline V lookup: CDR1 MGHRA, CDR2 YSYEKL. V gave up 1 base and J gave up 10 bases, with 14 bases separating them. This chain's CDR3 is CASSQVRAAGSPLHF. In nucleotides, the CDR3 is TGCGCCAGCAGCCAAGTGAGGGCCGCCGGGTCACCCCTCCACTTT.

This clone has a single count. The rearrangement uses TRBV14 and TRBJ1-4, with no clear D. V lost 2 bases and J lost 5, with 15 bases in between. The CDR3 covers 16 residues. Germline CDR1 is SGHDN and CDR2 is FVKESK. The DNA for the CDR3 is TGTGCCAGCAGCCAAATTCACCTAGCCGGGAATGAAAAACTGTTTTTT. Translation: CASSQIHLAGNEKLFF.

This rearrangement joins TRBV19 to TRBJ1-5; TRBD1 is a possible D gene (5 bases). V lost 9 bases to trimming and J lost 4 bases, with 22 bases between them. The CDR3 is 16 residues long. Germline CDR1 reads LNHDA; CDR2 reads SQIVND (reference sequence). The CDR3 DNA reads TGTGCCAGCCGGGAGGGACGGGCGCAGTTTAATCAGCCCCAGCATTTT. Protein sequence: CASREGRAQFNQPQHF.

This clone was seen a handful of times. The V call is TRBV7-2, the J call TRBJ2-4, with 7 bases that match TRBD1. Germline V gives CDR1 SGHTA, CDR2 FQGNSA. Trimming took 1 base from V and 8 from J; bases not matched to a gene: 8. This CDR3 region has 15 residues. CDR3 nucleotides: TGTGCCAGCAGCTTAGATGCCAGGGGGTTCGACATTCAGTACTTC. This sequence encodes CASSLDARGFDIQYF.

The J gene is TRBJ2-5, the V gene TRBV29-1; possible D gene TRBD1, 6 bases. CDR1 SQVTM and CDR2 ANQGSEA come from the germline V gene. The V end was cut by 6 bases, the J end by 6 bases, with 14 bases between. The CDR3 has 12 residues. The CDR3 DNA sequence: TGCAGCGTGTCACAGGGAGAGAAGACCCAGTACTTC. Translating it yields CSVSQGEKTQYF. Complete variable domain (other parts from reference TRBV29-1 and TRBJ2-5): SAVISQKPSRDICQRGTSLTIQCQVDSQVTMMFWYRQQPGQSLTLIATANQGSEATYESGFVIDKFPISRPNLTFSTLTVSNMSPEDSSIYLCSVSQGEKTQYFGPGTRLLVL.

This clone was recorded once. This rearrangement joins TRBV4-1 to TRBJ2-5; D might be TRBD2 (6 bases). Germline assignment: CDR1 MGHRA and CDR2 YSYEKL. Trimming removed 0 bases from V and 6 bases from J, with 14 bases in between. The CDR3 is 15 residues long. The CDR3 region is CASSQDLPGRQTQYF. The CDR3 nucleotides are TGCGCCAGCAGCCAAGATCTTCCAGGGAGGCAGACCCAGTACTTC.

The rearrangement joins TRBV19 to TRBJ1-2, with D maybe TRBD1 (5 bases). The CDR3 has 12 residues. Germline loops: CDR1 LNHDA, CDR2 SQIVND (reference sequence). The germline V and J ends were trimmed by 5 bases and 13 bases, with 17 bases remaining between them. CDR3 nucleotide sequence: TGTGCCAGTAGTCCCCCCGGACACCGATGCACCTTC. It specifies CASSPPGHRCTF.

The chain couples TRBV10-3 to TRBJ2-3; 13 bases align to TRBD2. From germline, CDR1 is ENHRY and CDR2 SYGVKD. This CDR3 contains 13 residues. The J segment lost 9 bases and the V segment lost 4 bases, leaving 1 base of the junction unmatched. Here the CDR3 DNA reads TGTGCCATCAGTGCGACTAGCGGGGGGACGCAGTATTTT. Translating gives CAISATSGGTQYF.

The rearrangement joins TRBV5-4 to TRBJ1-1; D gene unclear. This CDR3 region has 15 residues. CDR1 is SGHNT, CDR2 YYREEE, per germline (reference sequence). V was cut by 5 bases and J by 1 base, with 15 bases left in between. The CDR3 DNA reads TGTGCCAGCAGGACGGCAGGTCCTAGGAACACTGAAGCTTTCTTT. The encoded protein is CASRTAGPRNTEAFF.

The rearrangement uses TRBV28 and TRBJ1-5; D may be TRBD1 (5 bases). The ends were cut back, 7 bases at V and 2 bases at J, with 9 bases in the middle. The CDR3 is 13 residues long. The germline V gene encodes CDR1 MDHEN and CDR2 SYDVKM. The CDR3 sequence: CASIQEGNQPQHF. The CDR3 coding sequence is TGTGCCAGCATACAGGAGGGCAATCAGCCCCAGCATTTT. Full variable domain (missing parts from reference TRBV28 and TRBJ1-5): DVKVTQSSRYLVKRTGEKVFLECVQDMDHENMFWYRQDPGLGLRLIYFSYDVKMKEKGDIPEGYSVSREKKERFSLILESASTNQTSMYLCASIQEGNQPQHFGDGTRLSIL.

The V gene is TRBV4-1, the J gene TRBJ1-2; D is unresolved. V shed 4 bases and J shed 6 bases, with 9 bases lying between them. CDR3 size: 12 residues. Germline CDR1 is MGHRA and CDR2 is YSYEKL. CDR3 nucleotide sequence: TGCGCCAGCAGCCTCGGACCTGATGGCTACACCTTC. Translating it yields CASSLGPDGYTF.